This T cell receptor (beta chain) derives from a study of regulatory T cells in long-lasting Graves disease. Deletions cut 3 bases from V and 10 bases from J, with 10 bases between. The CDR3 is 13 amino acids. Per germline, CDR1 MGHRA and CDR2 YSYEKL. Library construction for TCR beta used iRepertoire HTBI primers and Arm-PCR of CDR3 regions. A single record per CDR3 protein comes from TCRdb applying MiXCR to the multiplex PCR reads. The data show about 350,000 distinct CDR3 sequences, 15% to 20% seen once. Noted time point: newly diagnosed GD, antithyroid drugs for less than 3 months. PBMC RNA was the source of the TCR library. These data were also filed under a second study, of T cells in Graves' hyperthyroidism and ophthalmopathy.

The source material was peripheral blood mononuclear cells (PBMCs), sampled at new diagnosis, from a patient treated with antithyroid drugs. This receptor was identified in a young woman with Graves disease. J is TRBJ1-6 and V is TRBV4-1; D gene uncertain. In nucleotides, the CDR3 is TGCGCCAGCAGCCAGGAGGGATCCTCACCCCTCCACTTT. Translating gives CASSQEGSSPLHF.